This T cell receptor (beta chain) came from a study of T cell repertoires in cytomegalovirus infection. In the study overall: Matching HLA type and CMV infection were both indicated by public TCR beta signatures. Study-level points and caveats: Carriers of CMV plus the relevant HLA were identified by cumulative public TCR beta family frequency. Dominating the ex vivo response were TCR beta clonotypes that were CMV-specific and HLA-C-restricted.

The CDR3 covers 14 residues. Looked up from germline, CDR1 is SQVTM and CDR2 is ANQGSEA. Trimming left V 3 bases short and J 0 bases short, with 11 bases between. Only one count was recorded for this clonotype. The antigen remains unidentified. MiXCR, applied by TCRdb to the reads, yields one record per CDR3 protein. The sample holds fewer than 250,000 distinct CDR3 sequences, approximately 22% seen once. The sample taken for sequencing was CD8+ T cells from PBMCs. The chain joins TRBV29-1 to TRBJ1-1; no clear D gene. The clonotype originates from a human donor in good health (CMV status not recorded). Some clones in this sample may be carry-over from other donors' samples. For the CDR3, the DNA is TGCAGCGTTGAGGGCATACCCATGAACACTGAAGCTTTCTTT. It translates to CSVEGIPMNTEAFF. The full variable domain, in which reference TRBV29-1 and TRBJ1-1 provide the parts outside the CDR3, is SAVISQKPSRDICQRGTSLTIQCQVDSQVTMMFWYRQQPGQSLTLIATANQGSEATYESGFVIDKFPISRPNLTFSTLTVSNMSPEDSSIYLCSVEGIPMNTEAFFGQGTRLTVV.